This T cell receptor (beta chain) was retrieved from a study of long-term antiretroviral therapy in people with HIV. Findings and caveats of the study: Controls showed broader CDR3 length ranges than did the HIV repertoires.

The V gene's germline CDR1 is LGHNT and CDR2 FRNRAP. CDR3 length: 14 residues. Trimming pared 7 bases from V and 9 bases from J, leaving 16 bases between. Worth noting for this clone: Its antigen is not known.

Sequencing relied on immunoSEQ assay v3.0, run at survey level. TCRdb's table, derived via immunoSEQ multiplex PCR, lists solely in-frame clones and lacks some. The sample yields around 8,000 clones, around 80% seen once. This clonotype was sampled from a man aged 35 to 55 with HIV. This chain connects TRBV12-5 to TRBJ1-6; a weak D match, TRBD1 (5 bases). The sequencing here drew on unsorted PBMCs, taken 0.1 years after starting antiretroviral therapy. In nucleotides, the CDR3 is TGTGCTAGTGCCCTGGGGGTGGATGGTTCACCCCTCCACTTT. Amino acid sequence: CASALGVDGSPLHF.